This passage covers 4 T cell receptor beta chains from one sample sequenced in a study of shared clonotypes between healthy human individuals. Sequenced by immunoSEQ multiplex PCR; TCRdb stores in-frame clones only, minus some. The sample shows 550,000 to 750,000 clones, around 95% of them seen only once. CD45RO negativity and positive selection for CCR7 defined naive CD8 cells, a population that excluded terminally differentiated effector memory CD45RA+ cells. Specimen: naive CD8+ T cells sorted from blood. The receptors shown here come from a woman in her 30s in good health.

This rearrangement joins TRBV25-1 to TRBJ2-1; 7 bases line up with TRBD2. The V gene end was trimmed by 8 bases and the J gene end by 4 bases; junction bases not matched to a gene: 11. This CDR3 is 15 amino acids long. CDR1 is MGHDK and CDR2 is SYGVNS in the germline V gene. The CDR3 DNA is TGTGCCAGCGGCTCCGTCGCGGGGGTTTACAATGAGCAGTTCTTC. Translating gives CASGSVAGVYNEQFF.

This clone was observed a handful of times. The chain recombines TRBV7-9 with TRBJ2-1; D is perhaps TRBD2 (6 bases). This CDR3 comprises 18 residues. V shed 1 base and J shed 1 base, with 17 bases lying between them. From germline, CDR1 is SEHNR and CDR2 FQNEAQ (reference sequence). The CDR3 region is CASSLEVGGFASYNEQFF. CDR3 coding DNA: TGTGCCAGCAGCTTAGAAGTGGGAGGTTTTGCTTCCTACAATGAGCAGTTCTTC.

The chain uses TRBV6-6 and TRBJ2-5, with D unresolved. This CDR3 has 14 amino acids. Germline V gene sequence: CDR1 MNHNY, CDR2 SVGAGI (reference sequence). V shed 4 bases and J shed 9 bases, with 18 bases lying between them. CDR3 sequence (DNA): TGTGCCAGCAGTTCGATATCCAGCAGTTTGGCCCAGTACTTC. Translating it yields CASSSISSSLAQYF.

The chain joins TRBV6-5 to TRBJ2-1; unclear D gene. The V gene lost 5 bases and the J gene lost 6 bases, with 14 bases spanning the gap. The CDR3 covers 14 residues. Germline V gene data show CDR1 as MNHEY and CDR2 as SVGAGI. The CDR3 reads CASSPTLGGNEQFF. DNA for the CDR3: TGTGCCAGCAGTCCGACTTTAGGCGGCAATGAGCAGTTCTTC.